These T cell receptor beta chains were read from a single sample in a study of Graves' ophthalmopathy and Graves' hyperthyroidism. TCRdb re-called the multiplex PCR reads with MiXCR, one entry per CDR3 protein. The table includes roughly 410,000 distinct CDR3 sequences, less than 20% detected once. Material for sequencing was peripheral blood. These receptor sequences come from a woman in her late teens or twenties with stable Graves' hyperthyroidism. Both conserved end residues are part of each CDR3. A D gene is named only where the DNA matches it firmly. The listing skips clone size in some rows; elsewhere it reads once, few, many or a size class.

J gene,D gene,clone size,V gene,CDR3 protein,CDR3 DNA
TRBJ1-2,-,many,TRBV6-1,CASIPGAANYGYTF,TGTGCCAGCATCCCTGGGGCAGCTAACTATGGCTACACCTTC
TRBJ2-2,TRBD1,-,TRBV5-4,CASSLAPGGLTGELFF,TGTGCCAGCAGCTTGGCTCCAGGGGGCCTGACCGGGGAGCTGTTTTTT
TRBJ2-5,-,many,TRBV12-3/TRBV12-4,CASTQTRETQYF,TGTGCCAGCACCCAAACTCGAGAGACCCAGTACTTC
TRBJ2-5,-,-,TRBV18,CASSPRLAGSRETQYF,TGTGCCAGCTCACCACGGTTGGCAGGGTCCCGAGAGACCCAGTACTTC
TRBJ2-5,-,many,TRBV6-2/TRBV6-3,CASSSQPAGETQYF,TGTGCCAGCAGTTCCCAACCCGCCGGAGAGACCCAGTACTTC
TRBJ2-7,TRBD1,-,TRBV6-5,CASSFFATGGSHEQYF,TGTGCCAGCAGTTTTTTCGCGACAGGGGGCTCCCACGAGCAGTACTTC
TRBJ1-1,-,many,TRBV20-1,CSARALDRNTEAFF,TGCAGTGCTAGGGCCCTCGATCGAAACACTGAAGCTTTCTTT
TRBJ1-5,-,many,TRBV12-3/TRBV12-4,CASSSGHGNQPQHF,TGTGCCAGCAGTTCAGGACACGGCAATCAGCCCCAGCATTTT
TRBJ2-5,-,few,TRBV7-2,CASSPRRGQLRETQYF,TGTGCCAGCAGCCCGAGGCGGGGCCAGCTAAGGGAGACCCAGTACTTC
TRBJ2-7,-,-,TRBV4-1,CASSQDPRGHSYEQYF,TGCGCCAGCAGCCAAGACCCTCGGGGCCACTCCTACGAGCAGTACTTC
TRBJ1-1,-,-,TRBV27,CASRTGGVNTEAFF,TGTGCCAGCCGCACCGGGGGAGTGAACACTGAAGCTTTCTTT
TRBJ2-5,TRBD2,many,TRBV11-3,CASSISGRGETQYF,TGTGCCAGCAGCATAAGCGGGAGGGGAGAGACCCAGTACTTC
TRBJ1-1,TRBD1,few,TRBV6-1,CASSEAVTGADTEAFF,TGTGCCAGCAGTGAGGCCGTGACAGGGGCTGACACTGAAGCTTTCTTT
TRBJ1-1,-,many,TRBV29-1,CSVQEEAFF,TGCAGCGTTCAGGAAGAAGCTTTCTTT
TRBJ2-7,TRBD2,many,TRBV7-2,CASSLRGGLVYEQYF,TGTGCCAGCAGCTTAAGGGGGGGACTAGTGTACGAGCAGTACTTC
TRBJ1-5,-,many,TRBV28,CAYQTAGRNQPQHF,TGTGCCTACCAGACCGCGGGGCGCAATCAGCCCCAGCATTTT
TRBJ2-7,TRBD1,few,TRBV29-1,CSVQMPGQGTYEQYF,TGCAGCGTCCAAATGCCGGGACAGGGGACCTACGAGCAGTACTTC
TRBJ2-5,TRBD2,-,TRBV20-1,CSAFSSGLAGTEAQYF,TGCAGTGCTTTCTCCTCGGGACTAGCGGGAACCGAGGCCCAGTACTTC
TRBJ2-5,TRBD1,many,TRBV29-1,CSVWTGGGETQYF,TGCAGCGTTTGGACAGGGGGGGGAGAGACCCAGTACTTC
TRBJ2-2,-,few,TRBV14,CASRRGANTGELFF,TGTGCCAGCAGAAGGGGGGCGAACACCGGGGAGCTGTTTTTT
TRBJ2-7,-,few,TRBV13,CASSLWGKQGATYEQYF,TGTGCCAGCAGCTTATGGGGCAAGCAGGGCGCCACCTACGAGCAGTACTTC
TRBJ1-1,-,many,TRBV6-1,CASRNLSQVNTEAFF,TGTGCCAGCAGAAACCTCTCACAGGTGAACACTGAAGCTTTCTTT
TRBJ2-7,-,many,TRBV4-1,CASSSTAVSYEQYF,TGCGCCAGCAGCTCGACAGCGGTCTCCTACGAGCAGTACTTC
TRBJ1-4,-,-,TRBV12-3/TRBV12-4,CASTHEGAGEKLFF,TGTGCCAGCACCCATGAGGGTGCCGGTGAAAAACTGTTTTTT
TRBJ1-1,-,-,TRBV11-3,CASSPGGGWTEAFF,TGTGCCAGCAGTCCTGGTGGGGGGTGGACTGAAGCTTTCTTT
TRBJ1-6,-,-,TRBV7-2,CASSPTWLQPLHF,TGTGCCAGCAGCCCAACATGGCTCCAACCCCTCCACTTT
TRBJ1-1,-,many,TRBV12-3/TRBV12-4,CASTPWEGTEAFF,TGTGCCAGCACCCCGTGGGAGGGGACTGAAGCTTTCTTT
TRBJ1-2,TRBD1,many,TRBV5-5,CASRPTGGWDYGYTF,TGTGCCAGCAGGCCGACAGGGGGATGGGACTATGGCTACACCTTC
TRBJ2-5,-,-,TRBV11-2,CASSLVVAGQEETQYF,TGTGCCAGCAGCTTAGTGGTTGCGGGGCAGGAAGAGACCCAGTACTTC
TRBJ1-5,-,few,TRBV6-7,CASSYPYRRYSNQPQHF,TGTGCCAGCAGTTACCCGTATCGTAGGTATAGCAATCAGCCCCAGCATTTT
TRBJ2-7,-,many,TRBV7-3,CASSSDTSYEQYF,TGTGCCAGCAGCTCCGACACCTCCTACGAGCAGTACTTC
TRBJ2-5,TRBD2,many,TRBV7-9,CASSSGGAKQETQYF,TGTGCCAGCAGCAGCGGGGGGGCAAAGCAAGAGACCCAGTACTTC
TRBJ2-7,-,-,TRBV6-5,CASSSRLGGYDQYF,TGTGCCAGCAGTTCTCGACTGGGCGGCTACGATCAGTACTTC
TRBJ2-5,-,many,TRBV9,CASSPLGRLQETQYF,TGTGCCAGCAGCCCCCTAGGTCGGCTTCAAGAGACCCAGTACTTC
TRBJ1-5,-,many,TRBV15,CATSRGVTNNQPQHF,TGTGCCACCAGCAGAGGAGTGACAAACAATCAGCCCCAGCATTTT
TRBJ1-2,-,many,TRBV2,CASRGGSTAGGYTF,TGTGCCAGCAGGGGCGGCAGCACAGCGGGAGGCTACACCTTC
TRBJ1-5,-,many,TRBV10-2,CASSEWGGYNQPQHF,TGCGCCAGCAGTGAGTGGGGGGGGTACAATCAGCCCCAGCATTTT
TRBJ1-6,-,few,TRBV2,CAGAGQVAYNSPLHF,TGTGCCGGGGCGGGCCAGGTCGCCTATAATTCACCCCTCCACTTT
TRBJ1-1,TRBD1,few,TRBV19,CASSARTGSTEAFF,TGTGCCAGTAGTGCCCGGACAGGGAGCACTGAAGCTTTCTTT
TRBJ2-7,-,many,TRBV3-1,CASSPYREANEQYF,TGTGCCAGCAGCCCGTACAGGGAAGCGAACGAGCAGTACTTC
TRBJ1-1,TRBD1,-,TRBV12-3/TRBV12-4,CASMGQELRTEAFF,TGTGCCAGCATGGGACAGGAATTGCGTACTGAAGCTTTCTTT
TRBJ1-3,-,many,TRBV3-1,CASSQDRTQGNTIYF,TGTGCCAGCAGCCAAGACAGGACTCAAGGAAACACCATATATTTT
TRBJ1-2,-,many,TRBV12-3/TRBV12-4,CASSLDWLTNYGYTF,TGTGCCAGCAGCTTGGACTGGCTTACTAACTATGGCTACACCTTC
TRBJ2-7,-,-,TRBV19,CASSINQGPYEQYF,TGTGCCAGTAGTATAAACCAGGGGCCCTACGAGCAGTACTTC
TRBJ2-5,-,many,TRBV11-1,CASSRGQRRGQETQYF,TGTGCCAGCAGCCGAGGCCAGAGGAGAGGACAAGAGACCCAGTACTTC
TRBJ1-2,TRBD1,many,TRBV12-3/TRBV12-4,CASSLEWDRVRKDYGYTF,TGTGCCAGCAGTTTAGAATGGGACAGGGTAAGAAAGGACTATGGCTACACCTTC
TRBJ1-1,-,many,TRBV5-1,CASSFGDLNTEAFF,TGCGCCAGCAGCTTCGGGGATTTGAACACTGAAGCTTTCTTT
TRBJ2-4,-,many,TRBV6-5,CASSWGSKNIQYF,TGTGCCAGCAGTTGGGGTTCGAAAAACATTCAGTACTTC
TRBJ2-7,TRBD1,many,TRBV6-5,CASSLLGQGASEQYF,TGTGCCAGCAGTTTGTTGGGACAGGGGGCGAGCGAGCAGTACTTC
TRBJ1-2,-,few,TRBV4-2,CASSQEAGVLDGYTF,TGTGCCAGCAGCCAAGAGGCGGGGGTACTCGATGGCTACACCTTC
TRBJ1-1,-,many,TRBV19,CASRGWGRQLEAFF,TGTGCCAGTAGAGGGTGGGGGCGGCAGCTTGAAGCTTTCTTT
TRBJ1-1,-,-,TRBV7-3,CASSPRADTEAFF,TGTGCCAGCAGCCCTCGCGCGGACACTGAAGCTTTCTTT
TRBJ2-7,-,many,TRBV20-1,CSASDVIGSSYEQYF,TGCAGTGCTAGTGACGTTATAGGGAGCTCCTACGAGCAGTACTTC
TRBJ1-2,-,many,TRBV12-3/TRBV12-4,CASSPWTALDGYTF,TGTGCCAGCAGCCCCTGGACAGCCCTGGATGGCTACACCTTC
TRBJ2-7,TRBD2,-,TRBV7-2,CASSRGGAHEQYF,TGTGCCAGCAGCCGCGGGGGGGCACACGAGCAGTACTTC
TRBJ1-6,TRBD1,many,TRBV6-5,CASGGTEGYNSPLHF,TGTGCCAGCGGCGGGACAGAAGGCTATAATTCACCCCTCCACTTT
TRBJ2-4,-,many,TRBV27,CASGALAKNIQYF,TGTGCCAGCGGAGCCCTAGCCAAAAACATTCAGTACTTC